This T cell receptor beta chain was found in a study of cytomegalovirus exposure and HLA in healthy donors. Study observations and caveats: A likely sequencing artifact accounted for one observed cluster of highly shared sequence variants.

V lost 5 bases and J lost 6; bases outside the gene matches: 4. This CDR3 is 14 amino acids long. Germline values: CDR1 LGHNA, CDR2 YNFKEQ. PCR primers comprised 60 Vbeta and 13 Jbeta primers. The data were produced by immunoSEQ multiplex PCR, yet TCRdb's version contains in-frame clones alone and is incomplete. The data show about 57,000 clones, just under 75% seen once. This clone appeared a few times. Its antigen remains unknown. The chain is built from TRBV4-2 and TRBJ1-5, with 10 bases fitting TRBD1. The TCR originated in a man under 40 in good health and CMV-seropositive. The sequencing sample was made of PBMCs. This chain's CDR3 is CASSTDRGTQPQHF. In DNA, the CDR3 is TGTGCCAGCAGCACGGACAGGGGGACTCAGCCCCAGCATTTT.